These 11 T cell receptor beta chains share one sample of origin, sequenced in a study of blood T cell repertoires in COVID-19 (dated by TCRdb to 2018 to 2020). Libraries were built with the immunoSEQ multiplex PCR assay. TCRdb provides this immuneACCESS table in a form limited to in-frame rearrangements. Some clones are lacking; in checked studies, under half of them reflect an unresolved V gene, and why the rest are absent is not known. The sample includes about 410,000 clones, with around nine tenths observed a single time. The top ten hold roughly 1.6% of the sample. Sequencing was carried out using peripheral blood. Receptors were obtained from a woman aged 35 to 49 with COVID-19, enrolled during active disease.

This sequence joins TRBV7-9 and TRBJ1-2, with D unresolved. This CDR3 has 15 amino acids. From germline, CDR1 is SEHNR and CDR2 FQNEAQ (reference sequence). The V end was cut by 5 bases, the J end by 1 base, with 14 bases between. The CDR3 reads CASSPDFGNNYGYTF. In DNA, the CDR3 is TGTGCCAGCAGCCCAGACTTTGGTAATAACTATGGCTACACCTTC.

The CDR3 reads CASSRTGGDPEAFF. The CDR3 DNA is TGTGCCAGCAGTAGGACAGGGGGGGACCCTGAAGCTTTCTTT. The chain employs TRBV6-5 and TRBJ1-1, with 10 bases matching TRBD1. J lost 6 bases, V lost 5 bases, and 6 bases had no gene match. The CDR3 runs to 14 residues. Germline V CDR1 and CDR2: MNHEY, SVGAGI.

The chain recombines TRBV30 with TRBJ2-7, with 7 nucleotides matching TRBD1. V lost 1 base, J lost 2 bases, and 8 bases stayed unmatched. The length of the CDR3 is 15 residues. CDR1 is GTSNPN and CDR2 is SVGIG in the germline V gene (reference sequence). CDR3 sequence: CAWSGRDRDPYEQYF. The CDR3, as DNA: TGTGCCTGGAGTGGACGTGACAGGGACCCCTACGAGCAGTACTTC.

V usage is TRBV5-6 and J usage is TRBJ1-4; 8 bases match TRBD1. Unmatched junction bases numbered 8, after V lost 7 bases and J lost 6 bases. The CDR3 has 14 residues. The germline CDR1 and CDR2 sequences are SGHDT and YYEEEE. The CDR3 loop is CASQLQGDYEKLFF. The CDR3 DNA sequence: TGTGCCAGCCAACTACAGGGGGATTATGAAAAACTGTTTTTT.

The V gene is TRBV7-9, the J gene TRBJ1-1; TRBD1 aligns across 8 bases. Germline lookup yields CDR1 SEHNR and CDR2 FQNEAQ (reference sequence). V was clipped by 4 bases and J by 0 bases; unmatched bases: 10. The CDR3 runs 17 residues. The CDR3 DNA sequence: TGTGCCAGCAGCTCTGACAGGGGAGGCGGGATGAACACTGAAGCTTTCTTT. Its translation is CASSSDRGGGMNTEAFF.

The rearrangement links TRBV15 to TRBJ1-1; D call uncertain. Trimming left V 3 bases short and J 4 bases short, with 9 bases between. From germline, CDR1 is LNHNV and CDR2 YYDKDF (reference sequence). The CDR3 covers 13 residues. The CDR3 spells CATSSPYGTEAFF. The CDR3 nucleotides are TGTGCCACCAGCAGCCCCTATGGCACTGAAGCTTTCTTT.

This chain uses TRBV27 with TRBJ1-5; 10 bases are a match to TRBD1. After removal of 5 bases from V and 3 bases from J, the junction contained 10 bases not matched to a gene. CDR1 and CDR2 from the germline V gene are MNHEY and SMNVEV (reference sequence). The CDR3 is 17 amino acids. CDR3 sequence (DNA): TGTGCCAGCAGTCCGCTGTGGGACAGGGGATCCAATCAGCCCCAGCATTTT. It yields the protein CASSPLWDRGSNQPQHF.

V gene TRBV5-6 combines with J gene TRBJ1-6; 7 nucleotides align to TRBD1. The CDR3 has 14 amino acids. The germline V gene has CDR1 SGHDT and CDR2 YYEEEE. Trimming removed 7 bases from V and 8 bases from J; junction bases left unmatched: 9. CDR3 in amino acids: CASEHQGVDSPLHF. CDR3 in DNA: TGTGCCAGCGAGCATCAGGGGGTAGATTCACCCCTCCACTTT.

V gene TRBV3-1 (or the pseudogene TRBV3-2) combines with J gene TRBJ2-5; perhaps TRBD2 as D (5 bases). Trimming took 1 base from V and 5 from J, leaving 20 bases between them. The germline V gene encodes CDR1 LGHDT and CDR2 YNNKEL (reference sequence). The CDR3 has 17 residues. The DNA of the CDR3 is TGTGCCAGCAGCCAAGCGTCGGGAATCCAAAGTGGCGAGACCCAGTACTTC. It encodes CASSQASGIQSGETQYF.

The gene calls are TRBV27 and TRBJ2-7, with 9 bases identical to TRBD1. This CDR3 contains 18 residues. The germline CDR1 and CDR2 sequences are MNHEY and SMNVEV (reference sequence). Trimming removed 2 bases from V and 6 bases from J; junction bases left unmatched: 17. The CDR3 loop reads CASSLVGQGTAGRSEQYF. In DNA form, the CDR3 reads TGTGCCAGCAGTTTAGTGGGACAGGGTACAGCGGGGAGAAGCGAGCAGTACTTC.

The V gene is TRBV25-1, the J gene TRBJ1-2; 8 positions agree with TRBD1. The CDR3 extends over 13 amino acids. J was trimmed by 4 bases and V by 10 bases; bases with no gene match: 8. Germline CDR1 is MGHDK and CDR2 is SYGVNS. CDR3 residues: CATTTGGSYGYTF. The CDR3 DNA sequence: TGTGCCACCACCACAGGGGGGAGCTATGGCTACACCTTC.